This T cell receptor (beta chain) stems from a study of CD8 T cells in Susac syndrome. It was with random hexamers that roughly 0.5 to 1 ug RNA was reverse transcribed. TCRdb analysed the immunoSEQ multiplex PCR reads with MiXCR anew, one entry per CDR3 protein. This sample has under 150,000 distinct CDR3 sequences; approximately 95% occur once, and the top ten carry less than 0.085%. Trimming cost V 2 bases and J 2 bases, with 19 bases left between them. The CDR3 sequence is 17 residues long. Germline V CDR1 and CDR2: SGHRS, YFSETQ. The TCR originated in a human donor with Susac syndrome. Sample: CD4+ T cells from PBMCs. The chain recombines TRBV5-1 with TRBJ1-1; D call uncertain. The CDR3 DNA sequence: TGCGCCAGCAGCTTCCGCGCATCGGGCCTGGCTAACACTGAAGCTTTCTTT. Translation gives CASSFRASGLANTEAFF.